These 19 T cell receptor beta chains came from one sample sequenced in a study of siplizumab effects on memory and regulatory T cells. The protocol was immunoSEQ multiplex PCR, while the TCRdb copy is restricted to in-frame clones and leaves out a portion. Among some 96,000 clones listed, more than 85% were seen once. What was sequenced was CD4+ T cells sorted from blood. These receptors all stem from a human donor in good health.

This chain connects TRBV28 to TRBJ2-7; TRBD1 aligns across 10 bases. J lost 5 bases, V lost 4 bases, and 5 bases had no gene match. Germline CDR1 MDHEN, CDR2 SYDVKM. The CDR3 spans 14 residues. CDR3 region: CASSSGQGHHEQYF. In DNA, the CDR3 is TGTGCCAGCAGTTCGGGACAGGGGCACCACGAGCAGTACTTC.

The gene calls are TRBV7-2 and TRBJ1-2, with D unclear. Germline CDR1 and CDR2: SGHTA and FQGNSA. V lost 5 bases to trimming and J lost 7 bases, with 17 bases between them. The CDR3 totals 14 residues. The CDR3 sequence: CASSIEGGLGGYTF. The CDR3 nucleotides are TGTGCCAGCAGCATTGAAGGAGGGCTCGGTGGCTACACCTTC. Supplemented by reference TRBV7-2 and TRBJ1-2, the full variable domain reads GAGVSQSPSNKVTEKGKDVELRCDPISGHTALYWYRQSLGQGLEFLIYFQGNSAPDKSGLPSDRFSAERTGGSVSTLTIQRTQQEDSAVYLCASSIEGGLGGYTFGSGTRLTVV.

This clone was seen a single time. The J gene is TRBJ1-3, the V gene TRBV30; 9 bases fit TRBD1. The CDR3 contains 14 residues. Germline-derived CDR1 and CDR2 are GTSNPN and SVGIG (reference sequence). With V trimmed by 2 bases and J by 2 bases, 1 base remained unmatched. In DNA form, the CDR3 reads TGTGCCTGGAGTTGGACAGGGGCTGGAAACACCATATATTTT. It translates to CAWSWTGAGNTIYF. Combining the CDR3 with reference TRBV30 and TRBJ1-3 gives the whole variable domain SQTIHQWPATLVQPVGSPLSLECTVEGTSNPNLYWYRQAAGRGLQLLFYSVGIGQISSEVPQNLSASRPQDRQFILSSKKLLLSDSGFYLCAWSWTGAGNTIYFGEGSWLTVV.

This sequence joins TRBV19 and TRBJ2-7; TRBD1 aligns across 9 bases. Germline values: CDR1 LNHDA, CDR2 SQIVND (reference sequence). The CDR3 length is 15 residues. V trimming: 6 bases; J trimming: 2 bases; junction bases outside the gene matches: 8. CDR3 sequence: CASRHSGTGPYEQYF. The CDR3 nucleotides are TGTGCCAGTAGGCATTCCGGGACAGGGCCCTACGAGCAGTACTTC.

This clone has only one observation. The V call is TRBV4-3, the J call TRBJ1-1; D remains unclear. Germline V gene sequence: CDR1 LGHNA, CDR2 YSLEER. This CDR3 spans 16 amino acids. Deletions cut 1 base from V and 0 bases from J, with 12 bases between. CDR3: CASSQGGGSLNTEAFF. DNA for the CDR3: TGCGCCAGCAGCCAAGGAGGAGGGTCATTGAACACTGAAGCTTTCTTT.

This sequence joins TRBV9 and TRBJ2-5; D is unresolved. Trimming stripped 2 bases from V and 4 bases from J, with 9 bases between. The germline gives CDR1 SGDLS, CDR2 YYNGEE. The CDR3 sequence is 13 residues long. Here the CDR3 reads CASSVSYRETQYF. Written as DNA, the CDR3 is TGTGCCAGCAGCGTTAGTTATCGAGAGACCCAGTACTTC.

The chain employs TRBV5-4 and TRBJ1-3; 10 bases are a match to TRBD1. After removal of 4 bases from V and 4 bases from J, the junction contained 11 bases not matched to a gene. This CDR3 spans 17 amino acids. Per germline, CDR1 SGHNT and CDR2 YYREEE (reference sequence). CDR3 loop: CASSPTPGQGMGNTIYF. In DNA, the CDR3 is TGTGCCAGCAGCCCCACTCCGGGACAGGGGATGGGAAACACCATATATTTT.

This rearrangement joins TRBV13 to TRBJ2-5, with no clear D. Germline CDR1 and CDR2: PRHDT and FYEKMQ (reference sequence). V was trimmed by 5 bases and J by 2 bases, leaving 9 bases between them. This CDR3 region has 13 residues. The CDR3 sequence: CASSPTSQETQYF. The CDR3 DNA is TGTGCCAGCAGCCCGACATCGCAAGAGACCCAGTACTTC.

J is TRBJ1-4 and V is TRBV4-1; D remains unclear. The length of the CDR3 is 13 residues. V was cut by 2 bases and J by 2 bases, with 3 bases left in between. Germline CDR1 MGHRA, CDR2 YSYEKL. The CDR3 spells CASSQITNEKLFF. The DNA of the CDR3 is TGCGCCAGCAGCCAAATTACTAATGAAAAACTGTTTTTT.

The V gene is TRBV9, the J gene TRBJ2-1, with D tentatively TRBD2 (5 bases). Between the trimmed V and J ends, which lost 0 bases and 5 bases, there was a span of 12 bases. Germline-derived CDR1 and CDR2 are SGDLS and YYNGEE. The CDR3 is 15 amino acids. The CDR3 coding sequence is TGTGCCAGCAGCGTAGAGAGGACTGGGGACAATGAGCAGTTCTTC. Encoded protein: CASSVERTGDNEQFF.

The chain uses TRBV18 and TRBJ1-1; D remains unclear. Trimming took off 1 base at V and 0 bases at J, with 9 bases between the two ends. This CDR3 has 15 residues. Per germline, CDR1 KGHSH and CDR2 LQKENI. CDR3 in amino acids: CASSPQNTLNTEAFF. The CDR3 DNA reads as TGTGCCAGCTCACCACAGAATACCTTGAACACTGAAGCTTTCTTT.

This clone was detected only a few times. The gene calls are TRBV19 and TRBJ2-6; 8 bases align to TRBD1. The V and J ends lost 6 bases and 1 base, in that order; junction bases with no gene match: 11. The CDR3 is 18 residues long. The V gene's germline CDR1 is LNHDA and CDR2 SQIVND (reference sequence). Here the CDR3 DNA reads TGTGCCAGTAGGGTAAAAGGGACAGGACAATCTGGGGCCAACGTCCTGACTTTC. Encoded protein: CASRVKGTGQSGANVLTF.

This clone showed up just a few times. This chain joins TRBV4-2 and TRBJ1-1; TRBD1 might be the D (6 bases). With 1 base removed from V and 0 bases from J, the gap between germline ends came to 9 bases. This CDR3 comprises 15 residues. Per germline, CDR1 LGHNA and CDR2 YNFKEQ. Written as DNA, the CDR3 is TGTGCCAGCAGCCAAGGGGGGCTAATGAACACTGAAGCTTTCTTT. It translates to CASSQGGLMNTEAFF.

In this sample, this clone turned up a few times. V is TRBV4-1 and J is TRBJ2-3, with D possibly being TRBD2 (7 bases). The ends were cut back, 6 bases at V and 3 bases at J, with 19 bases in the middle. Germline V gene data show CDR1 as MGHRA and CDR2 as YSYEKL. The CDR3 length is 16 residues. The CDR3 region has the DNA TGCGCCAGCAGTCGGGGGGCCCCTAAAAAAACAGATACGCAGTATTTT. Translation gives CASSRGAPKKTDTQYF.

The CDR3 sequence is CASRGGGSYNEQFF. The CDR3 DNA follows: TGTGCCAGCCGCGGGGGGGGCTCCTACAATGAGCAGTTCTTC. The chain couples TRBV6-1 to TRBJ2-1; 9 bases fit TRBD2. Germline loops: CDR1 MNHNS, CDR2 SASEGT. This CDR3 spans 14 amino acids. V trimming: 8 bases; J trimming: 0 bases; junction bases outside the gene matches: 2.

The chain is built from TRBV29-1 and TRBJ2-6; 9 bases line up with TRBD1. The germline V gene has CDR1 SQVTM and CDR2 ANQGSEA. Germline trimming cut 6 bases from V and 2 bases from J; bases unmatched to any gene: 2. CDR3 length equals 14 residues. The CDR3 protein is CSVDRGAGANVLTF. The CDR3 DNA is TGCAGCGTGGACAGGGGCGCTGGGGCCAACGTCCTGACTTTC.

The chain carries TRBV28 and TRBJ2-3, with 9 bases aligning to TRBD2. The CDR3 spans 15 residues. Germline V gene lookup returns CDR1 MDHEN and CDR2 SYDVKM. After removal of 4 bases from V and 2 bases from J, the junction contained 4 bases not matched to a gene. The CDR3 reads CASSYSGGFTDTQYF. CDR3 DNA: TGTGCCAGCAGTTATAGCGGGGGTTTCACAGATACGCAGTATTTT.

The chain recombines TRBV4-2 with TRBJ2-1; 8 nucleotides align to TRBD1. V lost 3 bases to trimming and J lost 8 bases; unmatched junction nucleotides: 6. Germline CDR1 is LGHNA and CDR2 is YNFKEQ. The CDR3 sequence is 14 residues long. CDR3 region: CASSHGQGNYEQFF. The CDR3 DNA is TGTGCCAGCAGCCACGGACAGGGTAACTATGAGCAGTTCTTC.

V is TRBV18 and J is TRBJ2-5; D is undetermined. CDR1 is KGHSH, CDR2 LQKENI, per germline. This CDR3 has 13 residues. V was pared by 3 bases and J by 4 bases, with 9 bases between. CDR3 coding DNA: TGTGCCAGCTCACCGGGAATAATAGAGACCCAGTACTTC. Its translation is CASSPGIIETQYF.